Listed below are T cell receptor beta chains from one sample, sequenced in a study of CXCR3-negative and CXCR3-positive naive CD8 T cells. TCRdb reprocessed the 5' RACE reads and keeps a single row for each CDR3 protein, giving no DNA. The clone table shows nearly 110,000 distinct CDR3 sequences, with the ten largest holding 0.3% to 0.4%. The sequenced sample consisted of naive CXCR3+ CD8+ T cells from blood. The receptors shown here come from a human donor in good health. Some clones in this sample may be carry-over from other donors' samples. The CDR3 runs from the conserved cysteine through the conserved F or W.

CDR3 protein | V gene | CDR3 length | J gene
CSARIGTGIDYTF | TRBV20-1 | 13 | TRBJ1-2
CASSQEWVASGTFSYEQYF | TRBV4-3 | 19 | TRBJ2-7
CASSAGQFNTEAFF | TRBV9 | 14 | TRBJ1-1
CASSHRDTNYEQYF | TRBV6-5 | 14 | TRBJ2-7
CASSFGSANYGYTF | TRBV6-5 | 14 | TRBJ1-2
CASSSDRGETQYF | TRBV11-3 | 13 | TRBJ2-5
CASSGNRGAYEQYF | TRBV6-2/TRBV6-3 | 14 | TRBJ2-7
CASSLTTLPYEQYF | TRBV5-4 | 14 | TRBJ2-7
CSASRANSYGYTF | TRBV20-1 | 13 | TRBJ1-2
CASSLALGSSSYNEQFF | TRBV5-4 | 17 | TRBJ2-1
CASSQPQSREQYF | TRBV7-9 | 13 | TRBJ2-7
CASSYSTSAYEQYF | TRBV6-2/TRBV6-3 | 14 | TRBJ2-7
CASSSDSTDTQYF | TRBV12-3/TRBV12-4 | 13 | TRBJ2-3
CASTQEGREDTGELFF | TRBV6-2/TRBV6-3 | 16 | TRBJ2-2
CSALWPGQGIQGYTF | TRBV29-1 | 15 | TRBJ1-2
CASSIRDSFNQPQHF | TRBV19 | 15 | TRBJ1-5
CASSKVDKEGNNEQFF | TRBV21-1 | 16 | TRBJ2-1
CASSQVGTGPYNEQFF | TRBV4-2 | 16 | TRBJ2-1
CAISDPGQAYEQYF | TRBV10-3 | 14 | TRBJ2-7
CSAPGQGGNEKYF | TRBV29-1 | 13 | TRBJ2-7
CASSATIRDTSYEQYF | TRBV6-2/TRBV6-3 | 16 | TRBJ2-7
CASSPPGHLNTEAFF | TRBV5-1 | 15 | TRBJ1-1
CSGQSGEVPYEQYF | TRBV29-1 | 14 | TRBJ2-7
CASSLAGDRANLYNEQFF | TRBV7-2 | 18 | TRBJ2-1
CSVDYKLEETQYF | TRBV29-1 | 13 | TRBJ2-5
CASSDGFSYEQYF | TRBV25-1 | 13 | TRBJ2-7
CASRAPTSAATQYF | TRBV6-5 | 14 | TRBJ2-3
CASSSTGTGTYEQYF | TRBV12-3/TRBV12-4 | 15 | TRBJ2-7
CSVGFRASTGELFF | TRBV29-1 | 14 | TRBJ2-2
CASSHPGQQANAFF | TRBV7-6 | 14 | TRBJ1-1
CASSQRQGEQPQHF | TRBV4-1 | 14 | TRBJ1-5
CASSLRQGGYTDTQYF | TRBV7-3 | 16 | TRBJ2-3
CASSLSGAYNEQFF | TRBV4-1 | 14 | TRBJ2-1
CASSQQTTSYEQYF | TRBV4-1 | 14 | TRBJ2-7
CASSFFPAGENSPLHF | TRBV5-1 | 16 | TRBJ1-6
CASSSGSSITGELFF | TRBV7-9 | 15 | TRBJ2-2
CASSYEGTEAFF | TRBV6-2/TRBV6-3 | 12 | TRBJ1-1
CASSTIGADTQYF | TRBV7-3 | 13 | TRBJ2-3
CASSLGLTSLNEQFF | TRBV5-6 | 15 | TRBJ2-1
CASSRGTSGGAGEQFF | TRBV2 | 16 | TRBJ2-1
CSARPSYEQYF | TRBV20-1 | 11 | TRBJ2-7
CSVARAGASLDEQYF | TRBV29-1 | 15 | TRBJ2-7
CASSLAPGYNEQFF | TRBV7-8 | 14 | TRBJ2-1
CASSLAFGMAGTDTQYF | TRBV7-9 | 17 | TRBJ2-3
CASSLGRLSYEQYF | TRBV5-6 | 14 | TRBJ2-7